The present entry profiles one TCR beta chain with its context. Its antigen is currently unknown. CDR1 MNHEY and CDR2 SMNVEV come from the germline V gene (reference sequence). The CDR3 is made up of 15 amino acids. V gave up 1 base and J gave up 0 bases; unmatched junction bases: 2. The data were taken from a study of cytomegalovirus exposure and HLA in healthy donors. The PCR employed 60 Vbeta primers together with 13 Jbeta primers. Using immunoSEQ multiplex PCR, the repertoire was profiled, and TCRdb retains in-frame clones only, with some absent. This table holds roughly 120,000 clones, 80% found once. Study-level findings and limits: Most subjects' HLA-A and HLA-B alleles were reportedly predicted from TCR beta sequences. The study had only CMV serostatus as immune exposure information.

The sequenced sample consisted of PBMCs. The sequence was obtained from a male donor in good health and CMV-seronegative. This sequence joins TRBV27 and TRBJ2-7; 8 bases are shared with TRBD1. The CDR3 DNA reads TGTGCCAGCAGTTTATTAACAGGGGGCTCCTACGAGCAGTACTTC. It translates to CASSLLTGGSYEQYF.